This T cell receptor beta chain comes out of a study of post-analysis software for immune sequencing data. The overall study: The disease courses covered relapsing-remitting, secondary progressive and progressive-relapsing multiple sclerosis.

Looked up from germline, CDR1 is LGHDT and CDR2 is YNNKEL (reference sequence). This CDR3 has 18 residues. V was trimmed by 4 bases and J by 4 bases, leaving 26 bases between them. Prepared TCR beta cDNA libraries contained unique molecular identifiers. A population of 1 to 10 million T cells gave rise to around 530,000 cDNA molecules. TCRdb redid the calling of the PCR reads with MiXCR, one entry per CDR3 protein. The sample has about 760,000 distinct CDR3 sequences, about 27% seen once. This clonotype was seen more than once but under ten times. Its antigen is unknown. Notes on the study in general: For normalized Chao1 diversity, multiple sclerosis patients scored significantly lower than controls did. Analysis by F measure revealed that same-batch samples clustered strongly together. Patients had higher frequencies than controls of roughly five TRBV segments, including TRBV5-6, TRBV5-1 and TRBV20-1.

What was sequenced was blood. This chain connects TRBV3-1 to TRBJ2-7, with D perhaps matching TRBD2 (6 bases). This TCR was recovered from a girl aged 5-17 years with multiple sclerosis. The CDR3 is CASSPPPGAGGYGYEQYF. CDR3 coding DNA: TGTGCCAGCAGCCCCCCTCCGGGAGCCGGAGGCTACGGTTACGAGCAGTACTTC.